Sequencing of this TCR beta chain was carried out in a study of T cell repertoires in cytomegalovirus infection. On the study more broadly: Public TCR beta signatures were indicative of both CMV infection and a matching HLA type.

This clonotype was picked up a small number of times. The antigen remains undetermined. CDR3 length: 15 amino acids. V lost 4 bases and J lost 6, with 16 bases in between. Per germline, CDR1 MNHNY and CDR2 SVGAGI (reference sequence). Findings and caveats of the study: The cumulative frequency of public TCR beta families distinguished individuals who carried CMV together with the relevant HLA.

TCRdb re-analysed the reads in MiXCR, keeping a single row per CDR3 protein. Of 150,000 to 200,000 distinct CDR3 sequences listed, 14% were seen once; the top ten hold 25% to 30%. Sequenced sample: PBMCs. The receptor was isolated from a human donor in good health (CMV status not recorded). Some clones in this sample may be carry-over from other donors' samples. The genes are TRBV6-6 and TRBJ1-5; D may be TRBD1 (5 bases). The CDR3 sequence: CASSSRGGSGQPQHF. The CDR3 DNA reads TGTGCCAGCAGTTCCCGGGGGGGGTCGGGTCAGCCCCAGCATTTT.